A selection of T cell receptor beta chains follows, all from one sample in a study of CD8+ T cells in alopecia areata. Generated by immunoSEQ multiplex PCR, the TCRdb table keeps only in-frame clones and is missing some. The table shows some 110,000 clones, with less than 80% occurring only once. The specimen was CD4+ T cells sorted from blood. The receptors shown here come from a human donor in good health. Both conserved end residues are part of each CDR3. D genes are given only for firm matches. Not all rows give a size; the values are once, few, many and, for expanded clones, a class.

v_gene,abundance,j_gene,d_gene,CDR3aa,CDR3nt
TRBV18,NA,TRBJ1-2,NA,CASSPEGANYGYTF,TGTGCCAGCTCCCCGGAGGGGGCTAACTATGGCTACACCTTC
TRBV30,NA,TRBJ2-2,NA,CAWSRDLAGELFF,TGTGCCTGGAGTAGGGATCTGGCCGGGGAGCTGTTTTTT
TRBV27,NA,TRBJ1-1,TRBD1,CASSYSRQGPYGGTEAFF,TGTGCCAGCAGTTATTCAAGACAGGGGCCCTATGGAGGTACTGAAGCTTTCTTT
TRBV6-4,many,TRBJ2-6,NA,CASSPERELWANVLTF,TGTGCCAGCAGTCCAGAAAGGGAACTCTGGGCCAACGTCCTGACTTTC
TRBV5-6,NA,TRBJ1-2,NA,CASSLGRQNYGYTF,TGTGCCAGCAGCTTGGGCAGGCAGAACTATGGCTACACCTTC
TRBV29-1,NA,TRBJ1-1,TRBD1,CSVTRDSGYTEAFF,TGCAGCGTAACCCGGGACAGTGGATACACTGAAGCTTTCTTT
TRBV29-1,NA,TRBJ2-7,NA,CSVEGSSSYEQYF,TGCAGCGTTGAAGGTTCGAGCTCCTACGAGCAGTACTTC
TRBV10-2,NA,TRBJ2-3,TRBD2,CASSGTSGKTDTQYF,TGCGCCAGCAGTGGAACTAGCGGGAAAACAGATACGCAGTATTTT
TRBV4-1,few,TRBJ2-3,TRBD2,CASSQVTSGSGDTQYF,TGCGCCAGCAGCCAAGTTACTAGCGGGTCAGGAGATACGCAGTATTTT
TRBV15,few,TRBJ1-2,NA,CATSNNYGYTF,TGTGCCACCAGCAATAACTATGGCTACACCTTC
TRBV28,few,TRBJ1-6,TRBD1,CASSPRSGQYNSPLHF,TGTGCCAGCAGCCCCCGATCGGGACAGTACAATTCACCCCTCCACTTT
TRBV5-8,NA,TRBJ1-2,TRBD1,CASSLGQGANYGYTF,TGTGCCAGCAGCTTGGGACAGGGAGCTAACTATGGCTACACCTTC
TRBV29-1,NA,TRBJ2-5,NA,CSVELAGGTQYF,TGCAGCGTTGAACTAGCTGGGGGGACCCAGTACTTC
TRBV13,NA,TRBJ1-1,NA,CASSLSVGGRANTEAFF,TGTGCCAGCAGCTTATCCGTCGGGGGGCGGGCGAACACTGAAGCTTTCTTT
TRBV5-1,NA,TRBJ2-1,TRBD1,CASAPGQANNEQFF,TGCGCCAGCGCCCCGGGACAGGCAAACAATGAGCAGTTCTTC
TRBV29-1,NA,TRBJ1-3,NA,CSVEDRGSGNTIYF,TGCAGCGTTGAAGATAGGGGGTCTGGAAACACCATATATTTT
TRBV9,NA,TRBJ2-1,TRBD2,CASSPGLAGLDEQFF,TGTGCCAGCAGCCCGGGACTAGCGGGGTTGGATGAGCAGTTCTTC
TRBV7-6,NA,TRBJ2-7,NA,CASSPLPSNEQYF,TGTGCCAGCAGCCCACTCCCTAGCAACGAGCAGTACTTC
TRBV2,NA,TRBJ2-1,NA,CASSGDGYNEQFF,TGTGCCAGCAGTGGGGATGGCTACAATGAGCAGTTCTTC
TRBV29-1,NA,TRBJ1-1,TRBD1,CSVQTGATEAFF,TGCAGCGTTCAGACAGGGGCCACTGAAGCTTTCTTT
TRBV29-1,NA,TRBJ2-3,NA,CSVGTPRAQYF,TGCAGCGTTGGTACACCCCGCGCGCAGTATTTT
TRBV9,once,TRBJ1-4,NA,CASSSTTTNEKLFF,TGTGCCAGCAGCTCGACAACAACTAATGAAAAACTGTTTTTT
TRBV4-1,NA,TRBJ2-1,NA,CASSQDAGSSYNEQFF,TGCGCCAGCAGCCAAGATGCCGGAAGCTCCTACAATGAGCAGTTCTTC
TRBV5-5,NA,TRBJ2-5,TRBD1,CASRVRTGEKTQYF,TGTGCCAGCAGGGTCCGGACAGGGGAAAAGACCCAGTACTTC
TRBV13,NA,TRBJ2-1,TRBD2,CASSSGLVLDEQFF,TGTGCCAGCAGCTCAGGACTAGTATTGGATGAGCAGTTCTTC